This T cell receptor beta chain originates from a study of beta chain features in type 1 diabetes. This CDR3 region has 14 residues. The germline CDR1 and CDR2 sequences are LNHNV and YYDKDF (reference sequence). The germline V and J ends were trimmed by 0 bases and 3 bases, with 9 bases remaining between them. Sequencing targeted expressed TCRB transcripts, as all isolated RNA had been reverse transcribed. Profiled with immunoSEQ multiplex PCR; TCRdb holds only in-frame clones, not every one. The sample includes just over 450,000 clones, 30% of them seen just once. One heparinised blood draw, averaging about 116 mL, came from each donor. A CD45RO/CCR7/CD25/CD127/CD95/CD27 panel sorted naive, central memory, regulatory and stem cell-like memory CD4+ cells. Study outcomes and limitations: Researchers reported that naive, central memory and Treg TCRB repertoires appeared more similar in patients than in healthy donors. The cDNA sequencing approach could over-represent high-TCR-expressing cells.

Of note for this clone: Its antigen is unidentified.

This TCR was sampled from a man aged 18 to 30 in good health. The V call is TRBV15, the J call TRBJ2-7; D remains ambiguous. The specimen was naive CD4+ T cells from blood. The CDR3 loop reads CATSRDPILYEQYF. DNA for the CDR3: TGTGCCACCAGCAGAGATCCCATACTCTACGAGCAGTACTTC.